Listed here are 23 T cell receptor beta chains from one sample, sequenced in a study of cytomegalovirus exposure and HLA in healthy donors. This table comes from immunoSEQ multiplex PCR, and its TCRdb copy is limited to in-frame clones, with some not included. The repertoire holds roughly 60,000 clones, with approximately 95% as singletons. The sequencing input was PBMCs. These receptors originate from a woman under 30 in good health and CMV-seropositive.

This sequence joins TRBV28 and TRBJ2-1; D may be TRBD1 (6 bases). The germline V and J ends were trimmed by 5 bases and 2 bases, with 19 bases remaining between them. The germline V gene encodes CDR1 MDHEN and CDR2 SYDVKM. The length of the CDR3 is 17 residues. The CDR3 nucleotides read TGTGCCAGCAGTGGGACCCTATCCAGGGGTCCCTACAATGAGCAGTTCTTC. Its translation is CASSGTLSRGPYNEQFF.

The DNA of the CDR3 is TGTGCCAGCAGTCCGGGACTAGCGGGGAATGAGCAGTTCTTC. This translates into CASSPGLAGNEQFF. V is TRBV27 and J is TRBJ2-1, with TRBD2 matching 13 bases. J gave up 7 bases and V 5 bases, and 2 bases lay outside the gene matches. The germline CDR1 and CDR2 sequences are MNHEY and SMNVEV (reference sequence). CDR3 length: 14 residues.

The V call is TRBV15, the J call TRBJ2-7, with TRBD2 matching 10 bases. Looked up from germline, CDR1 is LNHNV and CDR2 is YYDKDF (reference sequence). This CDR3 contains 16 residues. The V segment lost 0 bases and the J segment 4 bases; nucleotides outside the gene matches: 6. The CDR3, as DNA: TGTGCCACCAGCAGAGATCGGGCTAGCGGGAGTTACGAGCAGTACTTC. Amino acids: CATSRDRASGSYEQYF.

The V and J genes are TRBV19 and TRBJ2-7, with 7 bases aligning to TRBD2. J was trimmed by 0 bases and V by 7 bases; bases with no gene match: 9. The CDR3 sequence is 15 residues long. The germline V gene has CDR1 LNHDA and CDR2 SQIVND (reference sequence). The CDR3 reads CASTPSGGSSYEQYF. The CDR3 DNA reads TGTGCCAGTACCCCCTCCGGGGGGAGCTCCTACGAGCAGTACTTC.

This rearrangement joins TRBV11-2 to TRBJ2-3; TRBD2 is a possible D gene (7 bases). Germline assignment: CDR1 SGHAT and CDR2 FQNNGV. Trimming left V 1 base short and J 9 bases short, with 20 bases between. There are 16 residues in the CDR3. CDR3 coding DNA: TGTGCCAGCAGCTTAGGTCCGGGGGCGGCGGGAGACACGCAGTATTTT. The encoded protein is CASSLGPGAAGDTQYF. Drawing the rest from reference TRBV11-2 and TRBJ2-3, the complete variable domain is EAGVAQSPRYKIIEKRQSVAFWCNPISGHATLYWYQQILGQGPKLLIQFQNNGVVDDSQLPKDRFSAERLKGVDSTLKIQPAKLEDSAVYLCASSLGPGAAGDTQYFGPGTRLTVL.

V usage is TRBV14 and J usage is TRBJ1-1, with D possibly TRBD1 on 5 matching bases. V shed 4 bases and J shed 4 bases, with 10 bases lying between them. CDR1 SGHDN and CDR2 FVKESK come from the germline V gene. The CDR3 covers 13 residues. The CDR3 DNA sequence: TGTGCCAGCAGCCTTGGACAAAGCACTGAAGCTTTCTTT. As protein: CASSLGQSTEAFF.

The V call is TRBV2, the J call TRBJ2-2, with 7 bases that match TRBD1. CDR1 and CDR2 from the germline V gene are SNHLY and FYNNEI. The CDR3 contains 13 residues. J was trimmed by 5 bases and V by 8 bases; bases with no gene match: 5. CDR3 nucleotides: TGTGCCAGCGGACAGGCTGGGACCGGGGAGCTGTTTTTT. Protein sequence: CASGQAGTGELFF.

This sequence joins TRBV6-1 and TRBJ1-2; weak D call: TRBD1 (5 bases). The CDR3 is made up of 13 amino acids. Germline CDR1 MNHNS, CDR2 SASEGT. The V end lost 8 bases, the J end lost 2 bases, and 12 bases lay between the germline ends. The CDR3 DNA sequence: TGTGCCAGCGGCGAGACAGCGAACTATGGCTACACCTTC. It specifies CASGETANYGYTF.

This sequence joins TRBV2 and TRBJ2-1, with 10 bases identical to TRBD2. With 7 bases clipped from V and 6 bases from J, the junction kept 12 bases outside the gene matches. Germline V gene lookup returns CDR1 SNHLY and CDR2 FYNNEI. There are 16 residues in the CDR3. CDR3 residues: CASTRESGGAPNEQFF. DNA for the CDR3: TGTGCCAGCACTAGAGAGAGCGGGGGGGCCCCCAATGAGCAGTTCTTC.

The chain combines TRBV13 with TRBJ2-3; 9 nucleotides align to TRBD2. This CDR3 spans 16 amino acids. Losses at the gene ends were 5 bases for V and 2 bases for J; bases not matched to a gene: 8. CDR1 and CDR2 from the germline V gene are PRHDT and FYEKMQ (reference sequence). For the CDR3, the DNA is TGTGCCAGCAGCCCTCCGGGACTAGCCTACACAGATACGCAGTATTTT. Its translation is CASSPPGLAYTDTQYF.

The V call is TRBV30, the J call TRBJ2-2; tentative D call: TRBD2 (6 bases). The germline V gene encodes CDR1 GTSNPN and CDR2 SVGIG (reference sequence). V was pared by 2 bases and J by 0 bases, with 10 bases between. CDR3 size: 15 residues. The DNA for the CDR3 is TGTGCCTGGAGTAGGCGGAGGGCGAACACCGGGGAGCTGTTTTTT. Encoded protein: CAWSRRRANTGELFF. Full variable domain (missing parts from reference TRBV30 and TRBJ2-2): SQTIHQWPATLVQPVGSPLSLECTVEGTSNPNLYWYRQAAGRGLQLLFYSVGIGQISSEVPQNLSASRPQDRQFILSSKKLLLSDSGFYLCAWSRRRANTGELFFGEGSRLTVL.

The V and J genes are TRBV7-9 and TRBJ1-2; 12 bases map to TRBD1. V lost 3 bases, J lost 6 bases, and 8 bases stayed unmatched. The CDR3 has 16 residues. In germline, CDR1 is SEHNR, CDR2 FQNEAQ (reference sequence). The CDR3 reads CASSFRGTGGLDGYTF. The DNA of the CDR3 is TGTGCCAGCAGCTTTCGGGGGACAGGGGGCCTGGATGGCTACACCTTC.

CDR3 in amino acids: CATRGDREDTGELFF. The CDR3 DNA reads TGTGCCACCAGGGGCGACAGGGAGGACACCGGGGAGCTGTTTTTT. The rearrangement joins TRBV15 to TRBJ2-2; perhaps TRBD1 as D (7 bases). Trimming stripped 6 bases from V and 3 bases from J, with 14 bases between. CDR1 and CDR2 from the germline V gene are LNHNV and YYDKDF (reference sequence). The CDR3 totals 15 residues. Using reference TRBV15 and TRBJ2-2 for the parts outside the CDR3, the full variable domain is DAMVIQNPRYQVTQFGKPVTLSCSQTLNHNVMYWYQQKSSQAPKLLFHYYDKDFNNEADTPDNFQSRRPNTSFCFLDIRSPGLGDTAMYLCATRGDREDTGELFFGEGSRLTVL.

The chain combines TRBV11-3 with TRBJ2-1; D perhaps matches TRBD2 (5 bases). The CDR3 runs 14 residues. Germline V CDR1 and CDR2: SGHNT, YENEEA. Trimming left V 5 bases short and J 2 bases short, with 10 bases between. The chain's CDR3 is CASSLDGTYNEQFF. The CDR3 DNA reads TGTGCCAGCAGCCTCGACGGGACCTACAATGAGCAGTTCTTC.

This clone was recorded once. CDR3 coding DNA: TGTGCCAGCAGCCAAGATTGGAGCGGGGGGCAAGATACGCAGTATTTT. Protein sequence: CASSQDWSGGQDTQYF. The chain is built from TRBV4-2 and TRBJ2-3; the match to TRBD2 covers 9 bases. The J segment lost 5 bases and the V segment lost 0 bases, leaving 6 bases of the junction unmatched. The CDR3 is made up of 16 amino acids. Per germline, CDR1 LGHNA and CDR2 YNFKEQ.

The rearrangement joins TRBV2 to TRBJ2-1; 12 bases agree with TRBD2. Germline V lookup: CDR1 SNHLY, CDR2 FYNNEI. J lost 7 bases, V lost 6 bases, and 10 bases had no gene match. The CDR3 totals 16 residues. CDR3 in amino acids: CASRTGLAGGRNEQFF. As DNA, the CDR3 is TGTGCCAGCAGGACCGGGCTAGCGGGGGGGCGAAATGAGCAGTTCTTC.

A note on this clone: Relative to the germline gene, one junction end is altered; a read error may explain this. Additional DNA sequences in this sample encode the identical CDR3. J is TRBJ1-2 and V is TRBV6-6; 7 bases map to TRBD1. Germline loops: CDR1 MNHNY, CDR2 SVGAGI (reference sequence). The CDR3 spans 14 residues. The CDR3 nucleotides read TGTGCCAGCAAGGCAGAGGGCCGCGGACAGGCGACCCTCTTC. Residues: CASKAEGRGQATLF.

This clone was found once. V gene TRBV7-9 combines with J gene TRBJ2-3, with 8 bases matching TRBD2. The CDR3 is 15 residues long. V lost 7 bases, J lost 2 bases, and 8 bases stayed unmatched. CDR1 and CDR2 (germline): SEHNR, FQNEAQ (reference sequence). The CDR3 sequence is CASIHGGAHTDTQYF. The CDR3 DNA reads as TGTGCCAGCATCCACGGGGGGGCCCACACAGATACGCAGTATTTT.

V gene TRBV7-2 combines with J gene TRBJ1-2; 8 nucleotides match TRBD1. The trim removed 1 base at V and 4 bases at J, leaving 14 bases unmatched. The CDR3 extends over 18 amino acids. CDR1 is SGHTA and CDR2 is FQGNSA in the germline V gene. CDR3 protein: CASSLVSSGQGASYGYTF. For the CDR3, the DNA is TGTGCCAGCAGCTTAGTATCGAGTGGTCAGGGGGCCTCCTATGGCTACACCTTC.

J is TRBJ1-2 and V is TRBV30, with unresolved D. Trimming removed 8 bases at V and 7 bases at J, with 17 bases between. This CDR3 is built from 12 residues. The V gene's germline CDR1 is GTSNPN and CDR2 SVGIG (reference sequence). The CDR3 region has the DNA TGTGCCACACAGCCGTCTCATTTTGGCTACACCTTC. It translates to CATQPSHFGYTF. Full variable domain (outside the CDR3, taken from reference TRBV30 and TRBJ1-2): SQTIHQWPATLVQPVGSPLSLECTVEGTSNPNLYWYRQAAGRGLQLLFYSVGIGQISSEVPQNLSASRPQDRQFILSSKKLLLSDSGFYLCATQPSHFGYTFGSGTRLTVV.

This chain uses TRBV25-1 with TRBJ2-1; the match to TRBD1 covers 10 bases. V dropped 4 bases and J dropped 3; count of bases not matched to a gene: 6. CDR3 size: 16 residues. Germline V gene lookup returns CDR1 MGHDK and CDR2 SYGVNS. CDR3 protein: CASSASTGGGYNEQFF. In nucleotides, the CDR3 is TGTGCCAGCAGTGCCTCGACAGGGGGCGGCTACAATGAGCAGTTCTTC.

This chain uses TRBV6-4 with TRBJ2-3; TRBD2 aligns across 12 bases. The CDR3 loop spans 16 amino acids. The germline CDR1 and CDR2 sequences are MRHNA and SNTAGT. V dropped 2 bases and J dropped 2; count of bases not matched to a gene: 2. In DNA, the CDR3 is TGTGCCAGCAGTGACGCTAGCGGGGGGGTCACAGATACGCAGTATTTT. This encodes CASSDASGGVTDTQYF.

This chain connects TRBV27 to TRBJ2-1, with TRBD2 matching 9 bases. CDR1 is MNHEY, CDR2 SMNVEV, per germline (reference sequence). V was pared by 3 bases and J by 4 bases, with 4 bases of the junction left unmatched. This CDR3 has 15 amino acids. The CDR3 is CASSFRTSAYNEQFF. The DNA for the CDR3 is TGTGCCAGCAGTTTCAGGACTAGCGCGTACAATGAGCAGTTCTTC.